This T cell receptor (beta chain) was sequenced for a study of shared T cell receptors in the human thymus. V lost 4 bases and J lost 7, with 13 bases in between. The CDR3 is 14 amino acids. Germline assignment: CDR1 SGHVS and CDR2 FNYEAQ. Profiling relied on immunoSEQ multiplex PCR, and the TCRdb table lists in-frame clones only, not all of them. The sample carries around 730,000 clones, 80% to 90% recorded once. A further study also used this sample, focusing on human thymus T cells. As that study records: Thymic samples were excised during corrective heart operations. Seemingly biased V and J gene usage marked thymic and blood repertoires.

The sequence was obtained from a girl under three years old with a congenital heart defect. The chain uses TRBV7-6 and TRBJ1-4, with D perhaps TRBD1 (6 bases). The sample was thymocytes. As DNA, the CDR3 is TGTGCCAGCAGCTGGACAGTGGGCGTTGAAAAACTGTTTTTT. Its protein is CASSWTVGVEKLFF.